One sample yielded the 18 T cell receptor beta chains listed below, sequenced in a study of cytomegalovirus exposure and HLA in healthy donors. Repertoires were generated with immunoSEQ multiplex PCR, while TCRdb's copy carries only in-frame clones and drops some. Seen here are more than 75,000 clones, about 92% observed once, and the top ten hold about 0.61%. The sequencing input was PBMCs. These receptors were obtained from a man between 18 and 29 years old in good health and CMV-seronegative.

The V and J genes are TRBV13 and TRBJ2-7, with 8 positions matching TRBD1. The CDR3 totals 15 residues. The germline V gene encodes CDR1 PRHDT and CDR2 FYEKMQ (reference sequence). J lost 2 bases, V lost 4 bases, and 7 bases had no gene match. CDR3 sequence (DNA): TGTGCCAGCAGCTCGGACAGGGTTAACGCCTACGAGCAGTACTTC. Translating it yields CASSSDRVNAYEQYF.

This CDR3 reads CASSAGDSYNEQFF. The DNA for the CDR3 is TGTGCCAGCAGCGCGGGGGACAGCTACAATGAGCAGTTCTTC. The chain joins TRBV9 to TRBJ2-1; D is possibly TRBD1 (7 bases). CDR3 length: 14 amino acids. Germline-derived CDR1 and CDR2 are SGDLS and YYNGEE. V lost 3 bases to trimming and J lost 3 bases, with 10 bases between them. Variable domain in full (rest from reference TRBV9 and TRBJ2-1): DSGVTQTPKHLITATGQRVTLRCSPRSGDLSVYWYQQSLDQGLQFLIQYYNGEERAKGNILERFSAQQFPDLHSELNLSSLELGDSALYFCASSAGDSYNEQFFGPGTRLTVL.

This chain connects TRBV7-3 to TRBJ2-7; TRBD2 aligns across 15 bases. V trimming: 5 bases; J trimming: 6 bases; junction bases outside the gene matches: 5. Looked up from germline, CDR1 is SGHTA and CDR2 is FQGTGA. CDR3 length equals 15 residues. CDR3 sequence reads: CASSEPGLAGGEQYF. For the CDR3, the DNA is TGTGCCAGCAGCGAGCCGGGACTAGCGGGAGGCGAGCAGTACTTC.

V usage is TRBV27 and J usage is TRBJ2-7; 11 nucleotides match TRBD2. The V gene end was trimmed by 6 bases and the J gene end by 0 bases; junction bases not matched to a gene: 4. There are 15 residues in the CDR3. CDR1 and CDR2 from the germline V gene are MNHEY and SMNVEV (reference sequence). CDR3: CASSKLAGASYEQYF. The CDR3 DNA follows: TGTGCCAGCAGCAAACTAGCGGGGGCCTCCTACGAGCAGTACTTC.

The V call is TRBV28, the J call TRBJ2-2; D unclear. The CDR3 sequence is 15 residues long. V was clipped by 2 bases and J by 1 base, with 8 bases between them. The germline CDR1 and CDR2 sequences are MDHEN and SYDVKM. For the CDR3, the DNA is TGTGCCAGCAGTTTACCAGCGAAGAACACCGGGGAGCTGTTTTTT. Its translation is CASSLPAKNTGELFF.

The CDR3 DNA reads as TGTGCCAGCAGCCCGGGACTAGCGAGTGATGAGCAGTACTTC. Amino acids: CASSPGLASDEQYF. This sequence joins TRBV7-2 and TRBJ2-7; 10 bases fit TRBD2. Germline CDR1 reads SGHTA; CDR2 reads FQGNSA. This CDR3 spans 14 amino acids. V lost 5 bases to trimming and J lost 7 bases; unmatched junction nucleotides: 8.

The chain combines TRBV6-1 with TRBJ1-4; a weak D match, TRBD1 (6 bases). Germline CDR1 MNHNS, CDR2 SASEGT. This CDR3 has 14 residues. V was trimmed by 2 bases and J by 8 bases, leaving 12 bases between them. The CDR3 reads CASSEQGFSEKLFF. CDR3 DNA: TGTGCCAGCAGTGAACAGGGGTTTAGCGAAAAACTGTTTTTT.

The chain couples TRBV19 to TRBJ1-4; D remains ambiguous. The CDR3 covers 17 residues. Per germline, CDR1 LNHDA and CDR2 SQIVND (reference sequence). V was trimmed by 0 bases and J by 8 bases, leaving 19 bases between them. The DNA for the CDR3 is TGTGCCAGTAGTATAGATTTTCCAGGTCATGAAGAGGAAAAACTGTTTTTT. It encodes CASSIDFPGHEEEKLFF.

The chain employs TRBV15 and TRBJ2-2; TRBD1 agrees at 9 bases. The J segment lost 7 bases and the V segment lost 11 bases, leaving 11 bases of the junction unmatched. Germline CDR1 LNHNV, CDR2 YYDKDF (reference sequence). The CDR3 is 14 amino acids. The CDR3 coding sequence is TGTGCCGTGTCCGGGACAGGGAAGGTCGGGGAGCTGTTTTTT. It encodes CAVSGTGKVGELFF.

The chain couples TRBV6-5 to TRBJ2-1, with D hard to call. Trimming removed 7 bases from V and 0 bases from J, with 10 bases in between. The CDR3 is 14 residues long. Germline CDR1 reads MNHEY; CDR2 reads SVGAGI. The CDR3 sequence is CASNSSCSYNEQFF. The DNA of the CDR3 is TGTGCCAGCAATTCTTCGTGCTCCTACAATGAGCAGTTCTTC.

This chain's CDR3 is CASSPGAAGGAEQYF. CDR3 coding DNA: TGTGCCAGCAGCCCCGGTGCGGCGGGAGGAGCCGAGCAGTACTTC. This sequence joins TRBV9 and TRBJ2-7, with 8 positions matching TRBD2. CDR1 is SGDLS, CDR2 YYNGEE, per germline. The trim removed 4 bases at V and 6 bases at J, leaving 12 bases unmatched. The CDR3 consists of 15 residues.

The chain employs TRBV14 and TRBJ2-7; the match to TRBD2 covers 11 bases. Germline CDR1 and CDR2: SGHDN and FVKESK. V was pared by 1 base and J by 3 bases, with 11 bases of the junction left unmatched. The CDR3 is 18 amino acids. The CDR3 is CASSQGMGLAVGNYEQYF. The CDR3 nucleotides read TGTGCCAGCAGCCAAGGAATGGGACTAGCGGTTGGAAACTACGAGCAGTACTTC.

The V and J genes are TRBV19 and TRBJ2-1; 7 bases align to TRBD1. This CDR3 contains 22 residues. V trimming: 5 bases; J trimming: 2 bases; junction bases outside the gene matches: 27. The germline V gene has CDR1 LNHDA and CDR2 SQIVND (reference sequence). The CDR3 nucleotides read TGTGCCAGTAGTCCGGGACCACTGACCACTGTTATGACAGGGAGAACCTACAATGAGCAGTTCTTC. This translates into CASSPGPLTTVMTGRTYNEQFF. The full variable domain, with the rest looked up from reference TRBV19 and TRBJ2-1, is DGGITQSPKYLFRKEGQNVTLSCEQNLNHDAMYWYRQDPGQGLRLIYYSQIVNDFQKGDIAEGYSVSREKKESFPLTVTSAQKNPTAFYLCASSPGPLTTVMTGRTYNEQFFGPGTRLTVL.

The chain carries TRBV5-4 and TRBJ2-7; 7 bases are shared with TRBD1. From germline, CDR1 is SGHNT and CDR2 YYREEE (reference sequence). This CDR3 spans 14 amino acids. V lost 1 base, J lost 4 bases, and 5 bases stayed unmatched. This CDR3 is CASSLKDRRYEQYF. The CDR3 coding sequence is TGTGCCAGCAGCTTGAAGGACAGGAGATACGAGCAGTACTTC. Complete variable domain (other parts from reference TRBV5-4 and TRBJ2-7): ETGVTQSPTHLIKTRGQQVTLRCSSQSGHNTVSWYQQALGQGPQFIFQYYREEENGRGNFPPRFSGLQFPNYSSELNVNALELDDSALYLCASSLKDRRYEQYFGPGTRLTVT.

This clone turned up a few times. The chain uses TRBV5-1 and TRBJ1-3; D uncertain. This CDR3 contains 14 residues. The germline V gene encodes CDR1 SGHRS and CDR2 YFSETQ. V was clipped by 5 bases and J by 0 bases, with 9 bases between them. DNA of the CDR3: TGCGCCAGCAGTCTTGACAACTCTGGAAACACCATATATTTT. This translates into CASSLDNSGNTIYF.

The rearrangement links TRBV19 to TRBJ2-7; the D gene is possibly TRBD1 (5 bases). This CDR3 is built from 15 residues. V lost 2 bases and J lost 3, with 14 bases in between. Germline V gene data show CDR1 as LNHDA and CDR2 as SQIVND (reference sequence). CDR3 sequence: CASSIRLTASYEQYF. CDR3 in DNA: TGTGCCAGTAGTATAAGGTTGACAGCCAGCTACGAGCAGTACTTC.

The chain employs TRBV19 and TRBJ1-2; D is perhaps TRBD1 (6 bases). The CDR3 is 15 amino acids. The V end was cut by 3 bases, the J end by 4 bases, with 15 bases between. Germline-derived CDR1 and CDR2 are LNHDA and SQIVND (reference sequence). The DNA for the CDR3 is TGTGCCAGTAGTATGAAGTCGGGGGGCCCCTATGGCTACACCTTC. Amino acids: CASSMKSGGPYGYTF. The full variable domain, its missing parts supplied by reference TRBV19 and TRBJ1-2, is DGGITQSPKYLFRKEGQNVTLSCEQNLNHDAMYWYRQDPGQGLRLIYYSQIVNDFQKGDIAEGYSVSREKKESFPLTVTSAQKNPTAFYLCASSMKSGGPYGYTFGSGTRLTVV.

This rearrangement joins TRBV19 to TRBJ2-7; no reliable D call. The V gene's germline CDR1 is LNHDA and CDR2 SQIVND (reference sequence). The CDR3 consists of 13 residues. V was shortened by 3 bases and J by 2 bases, with 8 bases between the two germline ends. The CDR3 is CASSMAVTYEQYF. The CDR3 DNA reads as TGTGCCAGTAGTATGGCGGTTACCTACGAGCAGTACTTC.